The clone carrying this T cell receptor beta chain was seen once. The sample is drawn from a study of blood T cell repertoires in COVID-19. In the study overall: In each case, the material was cDNA or gDNA derived from T cells, B-cell-depleted T cells, or PBMCs.

Authors' data handling: Estimated nucleated cell counts came from reference gene primer amplification. Profiling relied on immunoSEQ multiplex PCR, and the TCRdb table lists in-frame clones only, not all of them. V and J calls and clone size are copied from that table; D and trimming were computed from the DNA. The sample lists 250,000 to 350,000 clones, 88% seen once, with 3% in the top ten. The cohort comprised adults aged roughly 18 to 90 years residing in 24 US areas. This receptor was obtained from a woman in her forties or fifties who had recovered from COVID-19. The specimen sequenced was PBMCs or T cells enriched from blood (not recorded which).

CDR3 DNA sequence: TGTGCCAGCAGCATCCGGGACTCGCGCTACGAGCAGTACTTC. Translation: CASSIRDSRYEQYF. The chain recombines TRBV7-2 with TRBJ2-7; D may be TRBD2 (6 bases). Trimming removed 5 bases from V and 3 bases from J, with 14 bases in between. CDR3 size: 14 residues. Germline loops: CDR1 SGHTA, CDR2 FQGNSA.